The 13 T cell receptor beta chains below all came from one sample that was sequenced in a study of T cell responses to AZD1222 COVID-19 vaccine. Sequenced by immunoSEQ multiplex PCR; TCRdb stores in-frame clones only, minus some. Here the sample spans fewer than 75,000 clones, 75% to 95% being singletons. The input for sequencing was peripheral blood, taken 28 days after the second dose of the MenACWY control vaccine. The receptors were gathered from an adult who received the MenACWY meningococcal vaccine as a control.

This clone has a handful of counts. The V and J genes are TRBV6-4 and TRBJ2-3, with D perhaps TRBD1 (5 bases). The germline V gene encodes CDR1 MRHNA and CDR2 SNTAGT. The V end lost 3 bases, the J end lost 8 bases, and 18 bases lay between the germline ends. This CDR3 is 15 amino acids long. CDR3 loop: CASSEDVGAQGTQYF. Here the CDR3 DNA reads TGTGCCAGCAGTGAAGATGTAGGGGCGCAAGGTACGCAGTATTTT.

The gene calls are TRBV4-1 and TRBJ2-2, with 10 bases fitting TRBD2. The CDR3 length is 17 residues. Unmatched junction bases numbered 7, after V lost 5 bases and J lost 1 base. Germline V CDR1 and CDR2: MGHRA, YSYEKL. The CDR3 protein is CASSVPPSGRNTGELFF. The CDR3 DNA reads TGCGCCAGCAGCGTCCCCCCTAGCGGGAGGAACACCGGGGAGCTGTTTTTT.

The gene calls are TRBV11-2 and TRBJ1-1; D remains unclear. This CDR3 has 14 amino acids. CDR1 and CDR2 from the germline V gene are SGHAT and FQNNGV. V lost 5 bases and J lost 4, with 14 bases in between. The DNA for the CDR3 is TGTGCCAGCAGCCCTCCGGGAGCCAGCACTGAAGCTTTCTTT. This sequence encodes CASSPPGASTEAFF. The entire variable domain, with the rest obtained from reference TRBV11-2 and TRBJ1-1, is as follows: EAGVAQSPRYKIIEKRQSVAFWCNPISGHATLYWYQQILGQGPKLLIQFQNNGVVDDSQLPKDRFSAERLKGVDSTLKIQPAKLEDSAVYLCASSPPGASTEAFFGQGTRLTVV.

This sequence joins TRBV5-7 and TRBJ2-7, with D perhaps matching TRBD1 (6 bases). TRBV5-7 is flagged as an ORF with uncertain function. The CDR3 runs 11 residues. V was pared by 4 bases and J by 9 bases, with 11 bases between. CDR3 loop: CASSPRQVQYF. The CDR3 DNA sequence: TGTGCCAGCAGCCCCAGACAGGTGCAGTACTTC.

This chain uses TRBV12-3 or TRBV12-4 with TRBJ1-2, with TRBD1 matching over 7 bases. The trim removed 6 bases at V and 5 bases at J, leaving 6 bases unmatched. There are 13 residues in the CDR3. DNA of the CDR3: TGTGCCAGCAGAGCGACAGGGAGTTATGGCTACACCTTC. It translates to CASRATGSYGYTF.

CDR3 nucleotide sequence: TGTGCCAGCAGTGACAGGACTAGCGGACAAGATACGCAGTATTTT. It specifies CASSDRTSGQDTQYF. This chain joins TRBV6-4 and TRBJ2-3; TRBD2 agrees at 10 bases. The CDR3 is 15 residues long. Germline CDR1 and CDR2: MRHNA and SNTAGT. The junction had 4 bases not matched to a gene; V was cut back by 2 bases and J by 5 bases.

This chain links TRBV14 with TRBJ2-3; 7 bases map to TRBD1. V lost 5 bases, J lost 2 bases, and 4 bases stayed unmatched. The CDR3 loop spans 14 amino acids. CDR1 and CDR2 from the germline V gene are SGHDN and FVKESK. The CDR3 loop reads CASSWTGYTDTQYF. CDR3 bases: TGTGCCAGCAGCTGGACAGGATACACAGATACGCAGTATTTT.

The chain joins TRBV7-9 to TRBJ2-3; 7 nucleotides line up with TRBD2. The CDR3 is made up of 15 amino acids. CDR1 and CDR2 from the germline V gene are SEHNR and FQNEAQ (reference sequence). The V gene end was trimmed by 0 bases and the J gene end by 4 bases; junction bases not matched to a gene: 4. The CDR3 DNA sequence: TGTGCCAGCAGCTTAGCGTCTGGGGGGGCAGATACGCAGTATTTT. This sequence encodes CASSLASGGADTQYF. The full variable domain, completed using reference TRBV7-9 and TRBJ2-3, is DTGVSQNPRHKITKRGQNVTFRCDPISEHNRLYWYRQTLGQGPEFLTYFQNEAQLEKSRLLSDRFSAERPKGSFSTLEIQRTEQGDSAMYLCASSLASGGADTQYFGPGTRLTVL.

The chain employs TRBV7-9 and TRBJ2-3; unclear D gene. V lost 3 bases and J lost 6, with 7 bases in between. The germline V gene has CDR1 SEHNR and CDR2 FQNEAQ (reference sequence). This CDR3 comprises 12 residues. The CDR3 coding sequence is TGTGCCAGCAGCTTCAGACCCGATACGCAGTATTTT. This codes for CASSFRPDTQYF.

The chain employs TRBV5-1 and TRBJ2-3, with 7 bases matching TRBD2. The germline V gene has CDR1 SGHRS and CDR2 YFSETQ. J gave up 6 bases and V 0 bases, and 7 bases lay outside the gene matches. The CDR3 loop spans 15 amino acids. The CDR3 DNA is TGCGCCAGCAGCTTGGAGGGACTAACGGTGGATACGCAGTATTTT. Translating gives CASSLEGLTVDTQYF.

The rearrangement joins TRBV10-2 to TRBJ1-5; the D gene is possibly TRBD1 (5 bases). Germline values: CDR1 WSHSY, CDR2 SAAADI. With 4 bases removed from V and 1 base from J, the gap between germline ends came to 5 bases. The CDR3 spans 13 residues. CDR3 nucleotides: TGCGCCAGCAGTGCAGGGAGCAATCAGCCCCAGCATTTT. Its translation: CASSAGSNQPQHF.

The rearrangement uses TRBV5-1 and TRBJ2-1; 10 bases fit TRBD2. V shed 2 bases and J 15 bases; nucleotides not matched to a gene: 8. The V gene's germline CDR1 is SGHRS and CDR2 YFSETQ. The CDR3 has 13 amino acids. In nucleotides, the CDR3 is TGCGCCAGCAGCTTCGATCTAGCGGGGGAGTGGTTCTTC. It specifies CASSFDLAGEWFF.

The genes are TRBV2 and TRBJ2-1; 7 bases match TRBD2. Germline lookup yields CDR1 SNHLY and CDR2 FYNNEI. With V trimmed by 8 bases and J by 0 bases, 4 bases remained unmatched. The CDR3 runs 14 residues. CDR3: CASGLAASYNEQFF. The DNA of the CDR3 is TGTGCCAGCGGCCTAGCGGCCTCCTACAATGAGCAGTTCTTC.